This TCR beta chain appears in the sequencing data of a study of blood T cell repertoires in COVID-19. The CDR3 sequence is 15 residues long. Deletions cut 3 bases from V and 0 bases from J, with 10 bases between. Germline CDR1 SGHDT, CDR2 YYEEEE. Using immunoSEQ multiplex PCR, the repertoire was profiled, and TCRdb retains in-frame clones only, with some absent. The table includes over 20,000 clones, less than 95% detected once. The sequenced sample was peripheral blood. The chain has TRBV5-6 and TRBJ2-1; D is possibly TRBD2 (6 bases). This clonotype was sampled from a man in his 70s with acute or convalescent COVID-19. The CDR3 reads CASSSTGVSYNEQFF. The CDR3 nucleotides read TGTGCCAGCAGCTCGACGGGGGTCTCCTACAATGAGCAGTTCTTC. The complete variable domain, with remaining parts taken from reference TRBV5-6 and TRBJ2-1, reads DAGVTQSPTHLIKTRGQQVTLRCSPKSGHDTVSWYQQALGQGPQFIFQYYEEEERQRGNFPDRFSGHQFPNYSSELNVNALLLGDSALYLCASSSTGVSYNEQFFGPGTRLTVL.